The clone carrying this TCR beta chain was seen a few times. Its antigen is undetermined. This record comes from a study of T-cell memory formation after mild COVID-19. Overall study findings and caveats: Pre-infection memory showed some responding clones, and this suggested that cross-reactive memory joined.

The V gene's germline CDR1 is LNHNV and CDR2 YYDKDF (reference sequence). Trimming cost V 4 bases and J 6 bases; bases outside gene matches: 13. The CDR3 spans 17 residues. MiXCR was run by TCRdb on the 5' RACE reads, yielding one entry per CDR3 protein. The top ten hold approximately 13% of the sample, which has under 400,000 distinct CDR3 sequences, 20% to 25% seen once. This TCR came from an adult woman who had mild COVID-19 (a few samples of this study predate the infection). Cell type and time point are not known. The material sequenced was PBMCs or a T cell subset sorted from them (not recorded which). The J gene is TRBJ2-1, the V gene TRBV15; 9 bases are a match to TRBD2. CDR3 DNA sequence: TGTGCCACCAGCAACCCTTGGGACTGGCGGGAGGGCAATGAGCAGTTCTTC. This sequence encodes CATSNPWDWREGNEQFF. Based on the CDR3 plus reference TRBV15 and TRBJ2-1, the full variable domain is DAMVIQNPRYQVTQFGKPVTLSCSQTLNHNVMYWYQQKSSQAPKLLFHYYDKDFNNEADTPDNFQSRRPNTSFCFLDIRSPGLGDTAMYLCATSNPWDWREGNEQFFGPGTRLTVL.